This section outlines one TCR beta chain sequence together with its context. Its antigen is not known. The data stem from a study of Ad26.COV2.S vaccination and SARS-CoV-2 variants. Study results and caveats: Non-spike TCR breadth was similar in vaccine and placebo recipients.

Germline CDR1 reads LNHDA; CDR2 reads SQIVND (reference sequence). This CDR3 contains 18 residues. J gave up 1 base and V 0 bases, and 8 bases lay outside the gene matches. The treatment was: 19 received Ad26.COV2.S at low or high dose, single or two shots; roughly five received placebo; per-sample allocation not given. Samples were taken on day 63 after the first vaccine or placebo injection. Using immunoSEQ multiplex PCR, the repertoire was profiled, and TCRdb retains in-frame clones only, with some absent. The sample has about 680,000 clones, around 89% seen once. This clonotype was obtained from a person aged 18-60 years who received the Ad26.COV2.S COVID-19 vaccine or a placebo. The chain carries TRBV19 and TRBJ1-1; 10 positions match TRBD1. The starting material was peripheral blood, obtained in a trial of Ad26.COV2.S vaccine versus placebo. CDR3 protein: CASSIDLFGTGANTEAFF. The CDR3 DNA is TGTGCCAGTAGTATAGATCTATTTGGGACAGGGGCGAACACTGAAGCTTTCTTT. The full variable domain, completed using reference TRBV19 and TRBJ1-1, is DGGITQSPKYLFRKEGQNVTLSCEQNLNHDAMYWYRQDPGQGLRLIYYSQIVNDFQKGDIAEGYSVSREKKESFPLTVTSAQKNPTAFYLCASSIDLFGTGANTEAFFGQGTRLTVV.